This T cell receptor (beta chain) was retrieved from a study of graft-versus-host responses after intestinal transplantation. Study conclusions and caveats: Peak levels of circulating GvH clones tracked with early post-transplant HvG declines.

This clone appeared once. Antigen specificity is unknown. Produced via immunoSEQ multiplex PCR; TCRdb's table is partial and in-frame only. The profile shows 35,000 to 45,000 clones, 90% to 95% of them singletons. Losses at the gene ends were 5 bases for V and 4 bases for J; bases not matched to a gene: 7. Germline values: CDR1 LNHDA, CDR2 SQIVND (reference sequence). The CDR3 has 15 residues. The sequencing here drew on PBMCs, taken 524 days after transplant. This TCR came from a human patient who received an intestinal transplant, so some T cells may come from the graft donor. The V and J genes are TRBV19 and TRBJ2-1; 8 bases align to TRBD1. The DNA for the CDR3 is TGTGCCAGTAGTGTACGACAGGGGTTGTACAATGAGCAGTTCTTC. It specifies CASSVRQGLYNEQFF.